This T cell receptor (beta chain) is from a study of blood T cell repertoires in COVID-19. The wider study: The cDNA or gDNA used as material had been derived from T cells, B-cell-depleted T cells, or PBMCs.

Repertoires were generated with immunoSEQ multiplex PCR, while TCRdb's copy carries only in-frame clones and drops some. The table shows tens of thousands of clones, with 81% occurring only once. CDR3 length: 17 residues. Germline V gene lookup returns CDR1 MGHRA and CDR2 YSYEKL. Trimming cost V 3 bases and J 0 bases; bases outside gene matches: 10. The sequence came from a woman aged 80 or older with COVID-19, enrolled during active disease. The sequencing sample was made of peripheral blood. V and J are TRBV4-1 and TRBJ1-2; TRBD1 aligns across 7 bases. CDR3 protein: CASSQLTGYIPNYGYTF. For the CDR3, the DNA is TGCGCCAGCAGCCAGTTGACAGGGTATATTCCTAACTATGGCTACACCTTC.